The 10 T cell receptor beta chains below come from one sample, sequenced in a study of blood T cell repertoires in COVID-19. Assay: immunoSEQ multiplex PCR; the TCRdb copy retains only in-frame clones and omits some. Here the sample spans 55,000 to 80,000 clones, around 88% being singletons. The material sequenced was peripheral blood. The receptors were gathered from a man in his forties or fifties with active COVID-19.

The chain links TRBV4-2 to TRBJ1-4, with 7 nucleotides matching TRBD1. Unmatched junction bases numbered 8, after V lost 2 bases and J lost 8 bases. The CDR3 runs to 15 residues. Germline CDR1 LGHNA, CDR2 YNFKEQ. The CDR3 loop reads CASSQINRGREKLFF. CDR3 nucleotide sequence: TGTGCCAGCAGCCAAATAAACAGGGGTCGAGAAAAACTGTTTTTT.

This CDR3 is CAISESQVRNQPQHF. CDR3 sequence (DNA): TGTGCCATCAGTGAGTCGCAGGTCCGGAATCAGCCCCAGCATTTT. The chain has TRBV10-3 and TRBJ1-5; no reliable D call. The CDR3 covers 15 residues. Germline CDR1 ENHRY, CDR2 SYGVKD. The ends were cut back, 0 bases at V and 4 bases at J, with 10 bases in the middle.

V is TRBV4-3 and J is TRBJ2-7; a possible D gene is TRBD2 (6 bases). Trimming pared 0 bases from V and 2 bases from J, leaving 20 bases between. Germline-derived CDR1 and CDR2 are LGHNA and YSLEER. This CDR3 comprises 18 residues. The chain's CDR3 is CASSQDPMSSGGPYEQYF. The CDR3 DNA follows: TGCGCCAGCAGCCAAGATCCGATGAGTTCCGGAGGGCCCTACGAGCAGTACTTC.

This clone was seen once. The chain is built from TRBV18 and TRBJ2-5; 8 bases agree with TRBD1. Per the germline V gene, CDR1 is KGHSH and CDR2 is LQKENI. The CDR3 spans 15 residues. The junction had 11 bases not matched to a gene; V was cut back by 6 bases and J by 5 bases. As DNA, the CDR3 is TGTGCCAGCTCCCCGGACAGGGTAGAATTGGAGACCCAGTACTTC. This gives the protein CASSPDRVELETQYF.

This clone was found a few times. V is TRBV7-9 and J is TRBJ1-5; weak D call: TRBD1 (6 bases). The CDR3 sequence is 15 residues long. Germline CDR1 and CDR2: SEHNR and FQNEAQ (reference sequence). Trimming took off 5 bases at V and 4 bases at J, with 15 bases between the two ends. The CDR3 DNA reads TGTGCCAGCAGCCCAGGGGATGTGCGTAATCAGCCCCAGCATTTT. Protein sequence: CASSPGDVRNQPQHF.

The chain carries TRBV11-2 and TRBJ1-6, with TRBD1 as a possible D gene (5 bases). Trimming left V 5 bases short and J 9 bases short, with 17 bases between. The CDR3 covers 15 residues. CDR1 and CDR2 from the germline V gene are SGHAT and FQNNGV. The CDR3 protein is CASSPAAGPGSPLHF. CDR3 DNA sequence: TGTGCCAGCAGCCCCGCGGCAGGGCCCGGTTCACCCCTCCACTTT.

The rearrangement joins TRBV7-2 to TRBJ2-7; 8 nucleotides line up with TRBD2. Per the germline V gene, CDR1 is SGHTA and CDR2 is FQGNSA. There are 14 residues in the CDR3. With V trimmed by 5 bases and J by 7 bases, 10 bases remained unmatched. The CDR3 loop reads CASSRQSTSGEQYF. The CDR3 nucleotides read TGTGCCAGCAGCCGTCAGTCTACTAGCGGAGAGCAGTACTTC.

The J gene is TRBJ2-4, the V gene TRBV6-2 or TRBV6-3; TRBD2 agrees at 12 bases. Looked up from germline, CDR1 is MNHEY and CDR2 is SVGEGT. CDR3 length: 23 residues. Trimming at V came to 6 bases and at J to 2 bases, leaving 26 bases not matched to a gene. The CDR3, as DNA: TGTGCCAGCAGCCCGGCAGAATTTGTTTTTAGTCTAGCGGGAGGGCGTCCCAAAAACATTCAGTACTTC. Protein product: CASSPAEFVFSLAGGRPKNIQYF.

V usage is TRBV19 and J usage is TRBJ2-1, with 8 bases matching TRBD2. Germline CDR1 and CDR2: LNHDA and SQIVND (reference sequence). The length of the CDR3 is 16 residues. The V segment lost 3 bases and the J segment 3 bases; nucleotides outside the gene matches: 7. The CDR3 nucleotides are TGTGCCAGTAGTATCCGGCTAGCGGGTATCTACAATGAGCAGTTCTTC. This encodes CASSIRLAGIYNEQFF.

J is TRBJ1-6 and V is TRBV21-1; the table calls TRBD1, which could not be checked here. TRBV21-1 is marked as a pseudogene. The CDR3 sequence is 14 residues long. Here the CDR3 reads CASSKQGANSPLHF. Written as DNA, the CDR3 is TGTGCCAGCAGCAAACAGGGGGCAAATTCACCCCTCCACTTT.